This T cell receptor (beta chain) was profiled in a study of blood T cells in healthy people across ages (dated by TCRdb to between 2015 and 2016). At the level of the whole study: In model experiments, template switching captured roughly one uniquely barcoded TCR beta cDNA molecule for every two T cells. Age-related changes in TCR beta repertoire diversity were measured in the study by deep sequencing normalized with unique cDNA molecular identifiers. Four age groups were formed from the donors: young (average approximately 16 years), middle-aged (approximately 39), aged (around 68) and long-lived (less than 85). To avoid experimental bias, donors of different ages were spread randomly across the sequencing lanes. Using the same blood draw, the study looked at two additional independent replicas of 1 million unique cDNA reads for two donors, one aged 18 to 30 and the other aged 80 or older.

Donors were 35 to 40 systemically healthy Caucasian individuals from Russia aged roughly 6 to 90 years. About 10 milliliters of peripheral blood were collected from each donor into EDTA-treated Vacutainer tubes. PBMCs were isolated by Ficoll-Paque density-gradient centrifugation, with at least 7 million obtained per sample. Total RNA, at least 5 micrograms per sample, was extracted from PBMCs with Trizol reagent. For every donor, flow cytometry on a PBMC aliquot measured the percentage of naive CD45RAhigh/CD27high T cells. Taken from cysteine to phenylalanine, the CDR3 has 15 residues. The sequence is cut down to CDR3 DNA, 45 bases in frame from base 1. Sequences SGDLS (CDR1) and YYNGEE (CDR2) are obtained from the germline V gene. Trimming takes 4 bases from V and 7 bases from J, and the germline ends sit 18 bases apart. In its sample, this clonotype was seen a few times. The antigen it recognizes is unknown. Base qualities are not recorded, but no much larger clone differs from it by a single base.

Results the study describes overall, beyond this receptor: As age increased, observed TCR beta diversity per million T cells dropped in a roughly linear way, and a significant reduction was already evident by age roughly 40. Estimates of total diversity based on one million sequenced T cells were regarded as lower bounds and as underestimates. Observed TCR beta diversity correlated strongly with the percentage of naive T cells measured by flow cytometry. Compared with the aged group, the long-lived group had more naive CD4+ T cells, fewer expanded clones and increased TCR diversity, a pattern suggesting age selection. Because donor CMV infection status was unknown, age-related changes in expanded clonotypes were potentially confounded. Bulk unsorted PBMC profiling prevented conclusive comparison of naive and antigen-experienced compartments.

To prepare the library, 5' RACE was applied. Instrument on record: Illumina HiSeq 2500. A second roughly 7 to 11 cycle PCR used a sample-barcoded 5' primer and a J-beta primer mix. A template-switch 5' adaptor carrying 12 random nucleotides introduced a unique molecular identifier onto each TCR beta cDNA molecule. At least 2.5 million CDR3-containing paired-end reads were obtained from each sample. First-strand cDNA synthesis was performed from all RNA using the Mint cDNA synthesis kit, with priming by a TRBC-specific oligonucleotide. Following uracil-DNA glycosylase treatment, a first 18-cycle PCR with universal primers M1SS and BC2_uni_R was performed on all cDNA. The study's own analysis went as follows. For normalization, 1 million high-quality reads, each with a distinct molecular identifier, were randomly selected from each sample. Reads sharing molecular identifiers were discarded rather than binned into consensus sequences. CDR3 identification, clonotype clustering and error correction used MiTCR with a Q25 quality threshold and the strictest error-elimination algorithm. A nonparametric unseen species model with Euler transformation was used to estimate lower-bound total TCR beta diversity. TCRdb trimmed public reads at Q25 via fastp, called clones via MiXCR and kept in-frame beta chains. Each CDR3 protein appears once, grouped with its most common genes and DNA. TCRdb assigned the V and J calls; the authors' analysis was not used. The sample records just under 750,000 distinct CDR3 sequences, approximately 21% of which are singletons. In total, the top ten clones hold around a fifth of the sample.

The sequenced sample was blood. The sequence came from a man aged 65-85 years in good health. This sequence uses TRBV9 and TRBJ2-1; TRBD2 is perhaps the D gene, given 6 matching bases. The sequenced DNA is TGTGCCAGCAGCCTTCGGGACTGGCTTGGAAATGAGCAGTTCTTC. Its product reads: CASSLRDWLGNEQFF. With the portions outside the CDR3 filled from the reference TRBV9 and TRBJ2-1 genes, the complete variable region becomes DSGVTQTPKHLITATGQRVTLRCSPRSGDLSVYWYQQSLDQGLQFLIQYYNGEERAKGNILERFSAQQFPDLHSELNLSSLELGDSALYFCASSLRDWLGNEQFFGPGTRLTVL.